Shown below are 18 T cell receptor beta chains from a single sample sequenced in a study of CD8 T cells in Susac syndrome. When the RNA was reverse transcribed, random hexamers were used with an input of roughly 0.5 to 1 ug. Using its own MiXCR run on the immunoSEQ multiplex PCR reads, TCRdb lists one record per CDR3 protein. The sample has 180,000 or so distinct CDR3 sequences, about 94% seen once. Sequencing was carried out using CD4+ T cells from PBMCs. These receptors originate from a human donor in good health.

The CDR3 region is CASRGFYEQYF. CDR3 sequence (DNA): TGTGCCAGTAGGGGGTTCTACGAGCAGTACTTC. The chain recombines TRBV27 with TRBJ2-7, with D possibly TRBD1 on 6 matching bases. This CDR3 region has 11 residues. Germline CDR1 and CDR2: MNHEY and SMNVEV (reference sequence). Trimming pared 9 bases from V and 3 bases from J, leaving 9 bases between.

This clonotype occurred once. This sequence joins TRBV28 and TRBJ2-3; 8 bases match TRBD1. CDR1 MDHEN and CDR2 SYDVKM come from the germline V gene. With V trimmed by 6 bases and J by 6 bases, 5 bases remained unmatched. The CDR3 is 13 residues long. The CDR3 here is CASRTTGVDTQYF. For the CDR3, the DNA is TGTGCCAGCAGGACGACAGGGGTCGATACGCAGTATTTT.

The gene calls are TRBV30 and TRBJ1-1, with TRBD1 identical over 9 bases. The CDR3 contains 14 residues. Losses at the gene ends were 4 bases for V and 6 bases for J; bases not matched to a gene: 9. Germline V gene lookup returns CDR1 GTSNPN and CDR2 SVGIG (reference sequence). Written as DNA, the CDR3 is TGTGCCTGGACCCCCCGACAGGGGGGATCTGAAGCTTTCTTT. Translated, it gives CAWTPRQGGSEAFF.

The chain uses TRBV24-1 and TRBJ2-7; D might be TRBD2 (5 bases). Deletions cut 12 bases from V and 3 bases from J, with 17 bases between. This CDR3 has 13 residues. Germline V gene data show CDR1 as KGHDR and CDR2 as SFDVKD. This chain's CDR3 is CAAYGGRFYEQYF. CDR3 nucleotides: TGTGCCGCATACGGAGGACGCTTCTACGAGCAGTACTTC.

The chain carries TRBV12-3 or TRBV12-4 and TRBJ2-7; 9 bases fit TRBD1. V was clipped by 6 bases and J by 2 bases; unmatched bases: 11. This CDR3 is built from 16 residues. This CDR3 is CASRPRTGASTYEQYF. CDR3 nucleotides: TGTGCCAGCAGGCCCCGGACAGGGGCGTCTACCTACGAGCAGTACTTC.

CDR3 nucleotide sequence: TGCAGTGCTAGAGACATCACAGGGGGGAGCAATCAGCCCCAGCATTTT. It codes for CSARDITGGSNQPQHF. The chain has TRBV20-1 and TRBJ1-5; 8 nucleotides match TRBD1. Germline V gives CDR1 DFQATT, CDR2 SNEGSKA (reference sequence). This CDR3 has 16 amino acids. V trimming: 0 bases; J trimming: 1 base; junction bases outside the gene matches: 5.

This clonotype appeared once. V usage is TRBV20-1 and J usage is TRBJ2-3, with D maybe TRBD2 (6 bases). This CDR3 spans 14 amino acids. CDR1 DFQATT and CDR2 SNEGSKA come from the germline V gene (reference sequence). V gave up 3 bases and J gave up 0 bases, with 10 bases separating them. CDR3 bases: TGCAGTGCTAGCGAGCGGGCTAGCACAGATACGCAGTATTTT. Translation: CSASERASTDTQYF.

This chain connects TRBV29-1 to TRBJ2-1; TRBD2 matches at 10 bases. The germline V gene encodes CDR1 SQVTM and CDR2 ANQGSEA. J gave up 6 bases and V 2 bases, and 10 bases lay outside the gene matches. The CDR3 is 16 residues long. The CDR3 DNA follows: TGCAGCGTTGAAAACCTACTAGCGGGGTTGGTCAATGAGCAGTTCTTC. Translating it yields CSVENLLAGLVNEQFF.

The CDR3 protein is CASGPSGSSYNEQFF. The DNA of the CDR3 is TGTGCCAGCGGACCGAGCGGGAGCTCCTACAATGAGCAGTTCTTC. The V call is TRBV2, the J call TRBJ2-1; TRBD2 matches 8 bases. The CDR3 runs 15 residues. The V gene end was trimmed by 8 bases and the J gene end by 0 bases; junction bases not matched to a gene: 6. Germline assignment: CDR1 SNHLY and CDR2 FYNNEI.

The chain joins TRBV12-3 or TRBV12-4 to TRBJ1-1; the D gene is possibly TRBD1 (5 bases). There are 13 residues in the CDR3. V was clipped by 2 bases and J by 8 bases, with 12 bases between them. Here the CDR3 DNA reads TGTGCCAGCAGTTTATGGGCCAGGGAAGAAGCTTTCTTT. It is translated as CASSLWAREEAFF.

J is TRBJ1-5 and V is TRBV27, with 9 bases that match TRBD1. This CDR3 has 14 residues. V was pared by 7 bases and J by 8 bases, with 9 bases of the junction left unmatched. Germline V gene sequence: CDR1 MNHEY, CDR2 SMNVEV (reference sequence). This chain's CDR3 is CASTTGGASKPQHF. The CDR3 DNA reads TGTGCCAGCACCACAGGGGGCGCATCGAAGCCCCAGCATTTT.

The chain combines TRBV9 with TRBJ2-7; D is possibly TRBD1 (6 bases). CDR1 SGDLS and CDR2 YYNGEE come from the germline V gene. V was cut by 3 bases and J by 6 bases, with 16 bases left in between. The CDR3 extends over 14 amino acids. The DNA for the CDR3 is TGTGCCAGCAGCGCGATACAACAGGGTGGCGAGCAGTACTTC. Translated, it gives CASSAIQQGGEQYF. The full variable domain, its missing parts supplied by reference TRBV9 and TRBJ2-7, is DSGVTQTPKHLITATGQRVTLRCSPRSGDLSVYWYQQSLDQGLQFLIQYYNGEERAKGNILERFSAQQFPDLHSELNLSSLELGDSALYFCASSAIQQGGEQYFGPGTRLTVT.

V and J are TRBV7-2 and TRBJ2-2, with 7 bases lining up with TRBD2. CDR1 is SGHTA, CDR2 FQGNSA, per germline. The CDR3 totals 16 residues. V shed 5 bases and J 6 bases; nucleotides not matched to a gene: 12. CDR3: CASSRFGGGQAGELFF. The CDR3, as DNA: TGTGCCAGCAGCCGTTTTGGGGGAGGGCAGGCCGGGGAGCTGTTTTTT.

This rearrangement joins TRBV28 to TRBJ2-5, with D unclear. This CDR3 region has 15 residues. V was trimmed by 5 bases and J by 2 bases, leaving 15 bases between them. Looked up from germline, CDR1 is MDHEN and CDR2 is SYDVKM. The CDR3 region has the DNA TGTGCCAGCAGTCACCCAAAGACCCGTCAAGAGACCCAGTACTTC. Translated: CASSHPKTRQETQYF. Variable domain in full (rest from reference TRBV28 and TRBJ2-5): DVKVTQSSRYLVKRTGEKVFLECVQDMDHENMFWYRQDPGLGLRLIYFSYDVKMKEKGDIPEGYSVSREKKERFSLILESASTNQTSMYLCASSHPKTRQETQYFGPGTRLLVL.

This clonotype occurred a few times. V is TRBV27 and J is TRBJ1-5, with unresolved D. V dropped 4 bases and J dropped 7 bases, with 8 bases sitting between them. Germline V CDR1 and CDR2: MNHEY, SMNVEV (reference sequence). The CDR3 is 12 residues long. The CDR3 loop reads CASSWVGQPQHF. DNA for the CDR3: TGTGCCAGCAGTTGGGTAGGGCAGCCCCAGCATTTT.

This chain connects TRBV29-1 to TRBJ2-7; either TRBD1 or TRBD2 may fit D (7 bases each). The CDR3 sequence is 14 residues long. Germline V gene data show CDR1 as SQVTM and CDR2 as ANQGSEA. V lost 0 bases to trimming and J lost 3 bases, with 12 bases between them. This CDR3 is CSVEEGRGGYEQYF. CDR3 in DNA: TGCAGCGTTGAAGAAGGCAGGGGGGGCTACGAGCAGTACTTC.

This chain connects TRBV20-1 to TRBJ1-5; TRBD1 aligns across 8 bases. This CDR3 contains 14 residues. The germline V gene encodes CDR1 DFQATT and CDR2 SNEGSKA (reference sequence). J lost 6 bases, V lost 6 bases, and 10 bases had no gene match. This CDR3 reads CSAPTGGIGQPQHF. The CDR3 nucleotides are TGCAGTGCCCCAACAGGGGGAATAGGTCAGCCCCAGCATTTT.

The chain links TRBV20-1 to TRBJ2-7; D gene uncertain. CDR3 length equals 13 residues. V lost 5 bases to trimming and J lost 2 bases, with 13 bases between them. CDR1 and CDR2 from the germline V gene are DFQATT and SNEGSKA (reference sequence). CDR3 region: CSALQPAAYEQYF. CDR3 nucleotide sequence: TGCAGTGCTTTACAACCGGCGGCCTACGAGCAGTACTTC.